This passage covers 28 T cell receptor beta chains from one sample sequenced in a study of blood T cell repertoires in COVID-19. Libraries were prepared by immunoSEQ multiplex PCR; TCRdb keeps only in-frame clonotypes and omits some of them. The data hold more than 300,000 clones, with nearly 90% observed a single time. The source material was peripheral blood. The receptors here all came from a woman in her forties with COVID-19, enrolled during active disease.

The CDR3 sequence: CASSLNSQPGNEQFF. The CDR3 DNA is TGTGCCAGCAGTTTAAACAGCCAGCCTGGCAATGAGCAGTTCTTC. The rearrangement joins TRBV28 to TRBJ2-1; no clear D. This CDR3 region has 15 residues. Germline loops: CDR1 MDHEN, CDR2 SYDVKM. Trimming pared 2 bases from V and 6 bases from J, leaving 14 bases between.

V gene TRBV30 combines with J gene TRBJ2-2; the D gene is possibly TRBD1 (5 bases). CDR3 size: 16 residues. The V end lost 4 bases, the J end lost 6 bases, and 21 bases lay between the germline ends. Germline assignment: CDR1 GTSNPN and CDR2 SVGIG (reference sequence). The CDR3 here is CAWTRLGRLGAGELFF. The DNA for the CDR3 is TGTGCCTGGACGAGACTGGGGCGATTGGGTGCCGGGGAGCTGTTTTTT.

The chain is built from TRBV19 and TRBJ1-4; D possibly corresponds to TRBD1 (6 bases). This CDR3 spans 15 amino acids. Trimming took 3 bases from V and 3 from J, leaving 11 bases between them. CDR1 and CDR2 (germline): LNHDA, SQIVND (reference sequence). The CDR3, as DNA: TGTGCCAGTAGTATCCTCCAGGGGTCTAATGAAAAACTGTTTTTT. It encodes CASSILQGSNEKLFF.

The J gene is TRBJ2-3, the V gene TRBV20-1; perhaps TRBD1 as D (6 bases). Germline V lookup: CDR1 DFQATT, CDR2 SNEGSKA (reference sequence). The CDR3 runs 15 residues. V lost 6 bases and J lost 0, with 16 bases in between. The DNA of the CDR3 is TGCAGTGCGAGTCGTCTAGGGGGTAGCACAGATACGCAGTATTTT. Translating it yields CSASRLGGSTDTQYF.

The V gene is TRBV6-2 or TRBV6-3, the J gene TRBJ1-5, with TRBD1 matching over 10 bases. Germline V gene data show CDR1 as MNHEY and CDR2 as SVGEGT. V lost 6 bases, J lost 4 bases, and 6 bases stayed unmatched. CDR3 size: 15 residues. The chain's CDR3 is CASSGGQGRNQPQHF. CDR3 DNA sequence: TGTGCCAGCAGCGGGGGACAGGGGCGAAATCAGCCCCAGCATTTT.

This clone turned up a few times. CDR3 DNA: TGTGCCAGCACCTGGAGAGGCAATCAGCCCCAGCATTTT. It encodes CASTWRGNQPQHF. The rearrangement joins TRBV28 to TRBJ1-5; D is undetermined. Deletions cut 7 bases from V and 2 bases from J, with 9 bases between. The CDR3 has 13 residues. The V gene's germline CDR1 is MDHEN and CDR2 SYDVKM.

This sequence joins TRBV6-5 and TRBJ2-2; D perhaps matches TRBD2 (5 bases). Germline-derived CDR1 and CDR2 are MNHEY and SVGAGI. The V end was cut by 6 bases, the J end by 1 base, with 6 bases between. This CDR3 has 13 amino acids. DNA for the CDR3: TGTGCCAGCAGGGACTGGAACACCGGGGAGCTGTTTTTT. Translated, it gives CASRDWNTGELFF.

The rearrangement links TRBV5-1 to TRBJ2-1; D is perhaps TRBD2 (6 bases). The CDR3 consists of 13 residues. Trimming took off 0 bases at V and 7 bases at J, with 8 bases between the two ends. Germline V gene lookup returns CDR1 SGHRS and CDR2 YFSETQ. As DNA, the CDR3 is TGCGCCAGCAGCTTGGCTCTAGCGAATGAGCAGTTCTTC. Encoded protein: CASSLALANEQFF.

The chain has TRBV6-1 and TRBJ1-6, with 9 bases identical to TRBD1. J gave up 7 bases and V 3 bases, and 7 bases lay outside the gene matches. This CDR3 region has 16 residues. The germline V gene has CDR1 MNHNS and CDR2 SASEGT. The DNA of the CDR3 is TGTGCCAGCAGTGAGCCCACAGGGGGCTCAAATTCACCCCTCCACTTT. As protein: CASSEPTGGSNSPLHF.

The J gene is TRBJ2-7, the V gene TRBV25-1; 9 bases agree with TRBD1. Losses at the gene ends were 6 bases for V and 4 bases for J; bases not matched to a gene: 10. The CDR3 has 15 residues. CDR1 MGHDK and CDR2 SYGVNS come from the germline V gene. CDR3 DNA sequence: TGTGCCAGCAGCGAGGCACAGGGACAGGGTTACGAGCAGTACTTC. Translating it yields CASSEAQGQGYEQYF.

V gene TRBV11-2 combines with J gene TRBJ1-3; D gene ambiguous. The V gene's germline CDR1 is SGHAT and CDR2 FQNNGV. The ends were cut back, 6 bases at V and 0 bases at J, with 9 bases in the middle. The CDR3 runs 14 residues. In DNA form, the CDR3 reads TGTGCCAGCAGTGACATCAGCTCTGGAAACACCATATATTTT. As protein: CASSDISSGNTIYF.

V gene TRBV20-1 combines with J gene TRBJ2-1; 11 bases are a match to TRBD2. This CDR3 has 15 amino acids. Germline V lookup: CDR1 DFQATT, CDR2 SNEGSKA (reference sequence). The junction had 6 bases not matched to a gene; V was cut back by 3 bases and J by 5 bases. The CDR3 region has the DNA TGCAGTGCTAGTCTTCTAGCGGGGGGAAACAATGAGCAGTTCTTC. Its translation is CSASLLAGGNNEQFF.

The chain combines TRBV7-2 with TRBJ1-1; 10 nucleotides agree with TRBD1. Germline V gene lookup returns CDR1 SGHTA and CDR2 FQGNSA. The CDR3 runs 18 residues. The ends lost 1 base at V and 2 bases at J; junction bases unmatched: 10. CDR3 in DNA: TGTGCCAGCAGCTTAGTGCCGACAGGGGGCCGACCAAACACTGAAGCTTTCTTT. Residues: CASSLVPTGGRPNTEAFF. Filled out from reference TRBV7-2 and TRBJ1-1, the complete variable domain reads GAGVSQSPSNKVTEKGKDVELRCDPISGHTALYWYRQSLGQGLEFLIYFQGNSAPDKSGLPSDRFSAERTGGSVSTLTIQRTQQEDSAVYLCASSLVPTGGRPNTEAFFGQGTRLTVV.

V is TRBV9 and J is TRBJ1-6; weak D call: TRBD1 (5 bases). The germline gives CDR1 SGDLS, CDR2 YYNGEE. The V end lost 2 bases, the J end lost 7 bases, and 13 bases lay between the germline ends. The CDR3 sequence is 15 residues long. Here the CDR3 reads CASSVLGDGNSPLHF. CDR3 in DNA: TGTGCCAGCAGCGTGTTAGGGGATGGGAATTCACCCCTCCACTTT.

The chain couples TRBV2 to TRBJ2-5; TRBD1 agrees at 8 bases. With V trimmed by 7 bases and J by 4 bases, 2 bases remained unmatched. The germline gives CDR1 SNHLY, CDR2 FYNNEI. This CDR3 contains 12 residues. Here the CDR3 DNA reads TGTGCCAGCACTGGGACAGGAGAGACCCAGTACTTC. Translated, it gives CASTGTGETQYF. The entire variable domain, with the rest obtained from reference TRBV2 and TRBJ2-5, is as follows: EPEVTQTPSHQVTQMGQEVILRCVPISNHLYFYWYRQILGQKVEFLVSFYNNEISEKSEIFDDQFSVERPDGSNFTLKIRSTKLEDSAMYFCASTGTGETQYFGPGTRLLVL.

Notes on this clone: Other DNA sequences in the same sample also yield this CDR3. As DNA, the CDR3 is TGTGCCAGCAGCTTGTTCAGGGGCCAAGAGACCCAGTACTTC. It encodes CASSLFRGQETQYF. The chain joins TRBV5-5 to TRBJ2-5, with a possible D match to TRBD1 (6 bases). The CDR3 is 14 amino acids. V was shortened by 1 base and J by 1 base, with 8 bases between the two germline ends. Germline V gene sequence: CDR1 SGHKS, CDR2 YYEKEE (reference sequence).

The rearrangement uses TRBV7-8 and TRBJ1-2; 7 bases align to TRBD1. The V gene's germline CDR1 is SGHVS and CDR2 FQNEAQ. The CDR3 runs 18 residues. Trimming took 0 bases from V and 1 from J; bases not matched to a gene: 11. The CDR3 loop is CASSLAGRGSSLNYGYTF. In DNA, the CDR3 is TGTGCCAGCAGCTTAGCGGGCAGGGGGAGTTCTCTTAACTATGGCTACACCTTC.

The V and J genes are TRBV5-1 and TRBJ2-1, with 13 bases lining up with TRBD2. There are 14 residues in the CDR3. Germline V gene lookup returns CDR1 SGHRS and CDR2 YFSETQ. V dropped 4 bases and J dropped 10; count of bases not matched to a gene: 5. The CDR3 sequence: CASSQTSGRLEQFF. CDR3 sequence (DNA): TGCGCCAGCAGCCAGACTAGCGGGAGGTTGGAGCAGTTCTTC.

The gene calls are TRBV10-3 and TRBJ1-5; D remains unclear. The CDR3 is made up of 12 amino acids. Germline CDR1 and CDR2: ENHRY and SYGVKD. V was cut by 0 bases and J by 8 bases, with 5 bases left in between. The CDR3 here is CAISESRKPQHF. DNA for the CDR3: TGTGCCATCAGTGAGTCGAGAAAGCCCCAGCATTTT.

V gene TRBV4-1 combines with J gene TRBJ1-4; weak D call: TRBD1 (5 bases). The germline CDR1 and CDR2 sequences are MGHRA and YSYEKL. V shed 3 bases and J shed 7 bases, with 12 bases lying between them. This CDR3 contains 14 residues. The CDR3, as DNA: TGCGCCAGCAGCCAGTCCCGAAGGGGTGAAAAACTGTTTTTT. As protein: CASSQSRRGEKLFF.

This chain uses TRBV2 with TRBJ2-5, with 8 bases identical to TRBD1. This CDR3 has 14 residues. The junction had 9 bases not matched to a gene; V was cut back by 10 bases and J by 2 bases. CDR1 is SNHLY and CDR2 is FYNNEI in the germline V gene. The CDR3 spells CAKSRGHDQETQYF. CDR3 DNA sequence: TGTGCCAAGTCCAGGGGGCACGATCAAGAGACCCAGTACTTC.

The CDR3 DNA follows: TGTGCCATCCCCCCCGGGACAATAAGGGATGAGCAGTTCTTC. As protein: CAIPPGTIRDEQFF. The chain employs TRBV28 and TRBJ2-1, with a tentative D call TRBD1 (6 bases). The CDR3 extends over 14 amino acids. CDR1 is MDHEN, CDR2 SYDVKM, per germline. V was pared by 10 bases and J by 8 bases, with 21 bases between.

This clone was picked up one time. This chain connects TRBV6-1 to TRBJ1-2, with D uncertain. CDR1 is MNHNS, CDR2 SASEGT, per germline. Trimming shortened V by 2 bases and J by 7 bases, and 20 bases separated the two germline ends. The CDR3 runs 16 residues. The CDR3 here is CASSEIGSPLARGYTF. Written as DNA, the CDR3 is TGTGCCAGCAGTGAAATTGGCTCCCCTCTCGCACGTGGCTACACCTTC.

The V gene is TRBV5-1, the J gene TRBJ1-1; D is perhaps TRBD1 (5 bases). Per germline, CDR1 SGHRS and CDR2 YFSETQ. Trimming cost V 0 bases and J 6 bases, with 9 bases left between them. The length of the CDR3 is 13 residues. The CDR3, as DNA: TGCGCCAGCAGCTTGGGGGACTCATCTGAAGCTTTCTTT. As protein: CASSLGDSSEAFF.

J is TRBJ2-2 and V is TRBV19; no clear D gene. Trimming removed 6 bases from V and 1 base from J, with 3 bases in between. This CDR3 region has 12 residues. Germline CDR1 reads LNHDA; CDR2 reads SQIVND (reference sequence). The CDR3 spells CASRQNTGELFF. For the CDR3, the DNA is TGTGCCAGTAGACAGAACACCGGGGAGCTGTTTTTT.

The V gene is TRBV7-9, the J gene TRBJ2-5; 9 nucleotides agree with TRBD2. Germline V lookup: CDR1 SEHNR, CDR2 FQNEAQ (reference sequence). After removal of 2 bases from V and 2 bases from J, the junction contained 3 bases not matched to a gene. CDR3 length: 15 amino acids. The CDR3 DNA reads TGTGCCAGCAGCTTACCGGGACTAGCACAAGAGACCCAGTACTTC. Translation: CASSLPGLAQETQYF.

The rearrangement links TRBV9 to TRBJ2-1, with 10 bases identical to TRBD1. Looked up from germline, CDR1 is SGDLS and CDR2 is YYNGEE. V shed 4 bases and J 6 bases; nucleotides not matched to a gene: 4. CDR3 length: 14 residues. This CDR3 reads CASSHRDRGNEQFF. The CDR3 nucleotides are TGTGCCAGCAGCCACCGGGACAGGGGCAATGAGCAGTTCTTC.

The V call is TRBV6-5, the J call TRBJ1-6; D perhaps matches TRBD1 (6 bases). In germline, CDR1 is MNHEY, CDR2 SVGAGI. V was trimmed by 0 bases and J by 8 bases, leaving 11 bases between them. The CDR3 has 15 residues. The DNA of the CDR3 is TGTGCCAGCAGTTACTCCGGGACAAGAGATTCACCCCTCCACTTT. This gives the protein CASSYSGTRDSPLHF.